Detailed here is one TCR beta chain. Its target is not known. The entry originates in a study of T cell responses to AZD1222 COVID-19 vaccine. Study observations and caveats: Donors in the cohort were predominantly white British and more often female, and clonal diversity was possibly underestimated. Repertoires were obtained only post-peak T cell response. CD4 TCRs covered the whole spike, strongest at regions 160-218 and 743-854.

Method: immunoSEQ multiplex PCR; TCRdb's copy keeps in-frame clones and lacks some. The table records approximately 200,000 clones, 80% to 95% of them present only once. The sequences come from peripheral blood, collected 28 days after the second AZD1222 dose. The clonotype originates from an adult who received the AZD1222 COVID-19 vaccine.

The CDR3 nucleotides are TGTGCCAGCAGTCGGGACCCGAACACTGAAGCTTTCTTT. Protein: CASSRDPNTEAFF. The gene calls are TRBV28 and TRBJ1-1, with D possibly matching TRBD1 (5 bases). The CDR3 has 13 amino acids. Germline CDR1 is MDHEN and CDR2 is SYDVKM. The V gene lost 5 bases and the J gene lost 1 base, with 8 bases spanning the gap.